This T cell receptor beta chain was sequenced in a study of T cell repertoires in cytomegalovirus infection (dated 2019 in TCRdb). Turning to the overall study: The peptide stimulations were aimed at well-studied HLA-B-restricted epitopes as well as recently identified HLA-C-restricted CMV epitopes, whose presentation resists viral immunomodulation. The HLA type of each donor mattered for the analysis, because public TCR beta signatures pointed to carriage of CMV infection along with the matching HLA type. What the authors observed across the whole study: Cumulative frequency of public TCR beta family members discriminated carriers of CMV infection plus the relevant HLA type in this cohort and an independent approximately 360-donor cohort. The ex vivo response was dominated by HLA-C-restricted CMV-specific TCR beta clonotypes, which also provided the single most frequent clonotype in two of eight donors.

The sample's treatment or condition label, in plain terms: in vitro stimulation with specific CMV peptide epitopes to enrich CMV-specific T cells. This clonotype was picked up a small number of times. Its antigen remains undetermined. Base quality data are lacking; no much larger clone is found one base away. Reading the germline V gene (reference sequence) gives CDR1 DFQATT and CDR2 SNEGSKA. V is reduced by 4 bases and J by 5 bases, leaving a spacing of 11 bases between them. Measured from the cysteine to the phenylalanine, the CDR3 is 12 residues long. Left in the record is the CDR3 DNA by itself, 36 bases read in frame from the first base. This sample was sequenced with an Illumina HiSeq 1500. Starting from the raw public reads, TCRdb applied fastp trimming at Q25, assembled clones with MiXCR and retained in-frame beta chains. Every CDR3 protein is listed once, alongside the most common genes and DNA of its rows. For this sample the table gives about 920,000 distinct CDR3 sequences, of which 31% were detected only once. The ten largest clones add up to more than 13% of the sample.

The chain joins TRBV20-1 to TRBJ1-2; no D gene is confidently identified. Sequenced material: cultured CD8+ T cells from PBMCs, taken from culture after CMV antigen stimulation. The TCR sequence derives from a human donor in good health (CMV status not recorded). Some clones in this sample may be carry-over from other donors' samples. CDR3 reads: CSAIDAQYGYTF. DNA sequence: TGCAGTGCTATAGACGCTCAGTATGGCTACACCTTC.